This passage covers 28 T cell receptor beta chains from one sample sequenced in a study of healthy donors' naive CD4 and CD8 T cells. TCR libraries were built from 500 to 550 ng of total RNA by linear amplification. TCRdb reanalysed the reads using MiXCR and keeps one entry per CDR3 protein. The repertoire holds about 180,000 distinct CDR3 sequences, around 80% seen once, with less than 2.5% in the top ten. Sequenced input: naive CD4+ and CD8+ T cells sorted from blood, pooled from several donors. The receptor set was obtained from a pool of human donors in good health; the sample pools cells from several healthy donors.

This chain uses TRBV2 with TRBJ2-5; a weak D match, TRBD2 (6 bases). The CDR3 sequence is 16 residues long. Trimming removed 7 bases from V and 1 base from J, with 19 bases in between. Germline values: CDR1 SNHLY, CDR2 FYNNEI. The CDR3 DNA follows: TGTGCCAGCACCCTACTCCCGATAGCGGTCCAAGAGACCCAGTACTTC. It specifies CASTLLPIAVQETQYF.

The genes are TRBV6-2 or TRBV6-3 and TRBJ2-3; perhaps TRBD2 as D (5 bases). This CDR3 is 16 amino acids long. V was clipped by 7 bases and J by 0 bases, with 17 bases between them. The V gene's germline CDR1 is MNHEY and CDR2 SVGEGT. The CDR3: CASTGRRTASTDTQYF. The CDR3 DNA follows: TGTGCCAGCACGGGCCGAAGGACTGCTAGCACAGATACGCAGTATTTT.

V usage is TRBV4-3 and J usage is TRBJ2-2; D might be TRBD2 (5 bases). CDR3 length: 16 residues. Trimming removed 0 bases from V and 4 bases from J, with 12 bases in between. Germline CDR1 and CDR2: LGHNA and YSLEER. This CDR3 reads CASSQEGGSPTGELFF. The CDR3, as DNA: TGCGCCAGCAGCCAAGAAGGTGGGAGCCCCACCGGGGAGCTGTTTTTT.

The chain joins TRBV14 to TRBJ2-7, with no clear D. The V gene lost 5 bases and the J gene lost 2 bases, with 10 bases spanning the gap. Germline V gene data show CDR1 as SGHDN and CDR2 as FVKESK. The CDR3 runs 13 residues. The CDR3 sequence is CASSVSTTYEQYF. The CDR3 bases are TGTGCCAGCAGCGTCTCGACGACCTACGAGCAGTACTTC. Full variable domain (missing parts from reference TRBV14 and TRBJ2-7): EAGVTQFPSHSVIEKGQTVTLRCDPISGHDNLYWYRRVMGKEIKFLLHFVKESKQDESGMPNNRFLAERTGGTYSTLKVQPAELEDSGVYFCASSVSTTYEQYFGPGTRLTVT.

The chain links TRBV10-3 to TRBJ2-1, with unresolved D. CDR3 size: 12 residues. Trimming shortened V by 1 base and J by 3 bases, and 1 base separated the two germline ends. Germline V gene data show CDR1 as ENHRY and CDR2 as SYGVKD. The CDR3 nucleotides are TGTGCCATCAGTGAGTTCTACAATGAGCAGTTCTTC. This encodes CAISEFYNEQFF.

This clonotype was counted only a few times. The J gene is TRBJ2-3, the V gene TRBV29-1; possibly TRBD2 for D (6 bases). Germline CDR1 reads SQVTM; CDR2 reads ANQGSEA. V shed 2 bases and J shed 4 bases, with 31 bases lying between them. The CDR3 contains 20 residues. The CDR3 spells CSVEIWVPSPGDTMADTQYF. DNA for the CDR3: TGCAGCGTTGAAATTTGGGTGCCTAGCCCGGGAGATACGATGGCAGATACGCAGTATTTT.

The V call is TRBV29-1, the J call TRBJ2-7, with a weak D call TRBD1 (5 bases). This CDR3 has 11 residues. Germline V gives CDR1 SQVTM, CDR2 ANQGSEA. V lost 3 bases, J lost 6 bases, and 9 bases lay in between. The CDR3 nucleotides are TGCAGCGTTGAGACAGCTGTCGAGCAGTACTTC. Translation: CSVETAVEQYF.

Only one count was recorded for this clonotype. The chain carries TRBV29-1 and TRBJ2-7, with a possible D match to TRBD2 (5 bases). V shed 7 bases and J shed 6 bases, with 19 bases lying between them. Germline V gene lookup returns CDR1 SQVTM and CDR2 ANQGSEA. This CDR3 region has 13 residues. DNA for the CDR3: TGCAGCGCCCGAAGGTCAGCGGACGGCGAGCAGTACTTC. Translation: CSARRSADGEQYF.

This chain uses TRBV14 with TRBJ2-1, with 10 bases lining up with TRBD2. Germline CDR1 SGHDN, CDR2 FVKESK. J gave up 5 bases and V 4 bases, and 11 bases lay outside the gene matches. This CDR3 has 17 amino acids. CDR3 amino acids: CASSRRSTSGDHNEQFF. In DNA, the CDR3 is TGTGCCAGCAGCCGCAGATCTACTAGCGGGGACCACAATGAGCAGTTCTTC.

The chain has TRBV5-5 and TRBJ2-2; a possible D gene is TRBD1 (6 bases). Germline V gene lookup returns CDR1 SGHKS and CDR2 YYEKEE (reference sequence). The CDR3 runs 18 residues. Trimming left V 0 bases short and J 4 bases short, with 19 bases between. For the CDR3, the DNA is TGTGCCAGCAGCTTGGTGGACGGGACACCCCTCGGCACCGGGGAGCTGTTTTTT. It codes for CASSLVDGTPLGTGELFF.

The CDR3 spells CASTRSHNQPQHF. In DNA form, the CDR3 reads TGTGCCAGTACCCGAAGCCACAATCAGCCCCAGCATTTT. This chain connects TRBV19 to TRBJ1-5, with no clear D. V gave up 7 bases and J gave up 3 bases, with 10 bases separating them. CDR3 size: 13 residues. CDR1 is LNHDA, CDR2 SQIVND, per germline (reference sequence).

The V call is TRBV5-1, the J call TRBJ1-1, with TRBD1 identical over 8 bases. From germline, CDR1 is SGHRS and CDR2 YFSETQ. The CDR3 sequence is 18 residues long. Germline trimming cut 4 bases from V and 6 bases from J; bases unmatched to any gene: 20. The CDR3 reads CASSQLGGWDGQGAEAFF. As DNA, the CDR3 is TGCGCCAGCAGCCAACTAGGGGGCTGGGACGGACAGGGCGCTGAAGCTTTCTTT.

The CDR3 region has the DNA TGTGCCAGCAGTGTAGGGTACGGCTACACCTTC. Translated, it gives CASSVGYGYTF. This chain uses TRBV25-1 with TRBJ1-2, with no clear D. Germline V gives CDR1 MGHDK, CDR2 SYGVNS. CDR3 size: 11 residues. Trimming stripped 4 bases from V and 8 bases from J, with 8 bases between.

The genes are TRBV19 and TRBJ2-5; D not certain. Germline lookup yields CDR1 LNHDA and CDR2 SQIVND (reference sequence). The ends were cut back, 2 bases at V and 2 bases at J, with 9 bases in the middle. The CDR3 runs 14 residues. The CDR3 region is CASSISTEQETQYF. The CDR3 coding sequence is TGTGCCAGTAGTATATCGACGGAACAAGAGACCCAGTACTTC.

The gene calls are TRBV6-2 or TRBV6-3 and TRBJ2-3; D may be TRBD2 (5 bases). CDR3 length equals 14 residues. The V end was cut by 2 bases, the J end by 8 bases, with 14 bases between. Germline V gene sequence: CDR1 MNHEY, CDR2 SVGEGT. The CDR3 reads CASSYPGPAGTQYF. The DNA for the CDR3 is TGTGCCAGCAGTTACCCCGGGCCCGCGGGTACGCAGTATTTT.

The CDR3 protein is CSVDGPSYEQYF. DNA of the CDR3: TGCAGCGTTGACGGACCCTCCTACGAGCAGTACTTC. This chain uses TRBV29-1 with TRBJ2-7; no reliable D call. Per the germline V gene, CDR1 is SQVTM and CDR2 is ANQGSEA. The CDR3 consists of 12 residues. Between the trimmed V and J ends, which lost 3 bases and 0 bases, there was a span of 6 bases.

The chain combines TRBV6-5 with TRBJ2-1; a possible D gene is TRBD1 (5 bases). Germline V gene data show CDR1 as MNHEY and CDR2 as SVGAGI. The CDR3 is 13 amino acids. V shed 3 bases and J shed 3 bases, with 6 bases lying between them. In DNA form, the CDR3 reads TGTGCCAGCAGTTATCAGGGCTACAATGAGCAGTTCTTC. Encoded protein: CASSYQGYNEQFF.

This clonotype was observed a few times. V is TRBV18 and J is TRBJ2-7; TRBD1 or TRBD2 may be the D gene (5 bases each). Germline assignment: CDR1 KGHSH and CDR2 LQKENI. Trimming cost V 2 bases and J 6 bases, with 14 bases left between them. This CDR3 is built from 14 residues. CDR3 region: CASSPISGAGEQYF. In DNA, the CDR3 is TGTGCCAGCTCACCAATCTCCGGGGCGGGCGAGCAGTACTTC.

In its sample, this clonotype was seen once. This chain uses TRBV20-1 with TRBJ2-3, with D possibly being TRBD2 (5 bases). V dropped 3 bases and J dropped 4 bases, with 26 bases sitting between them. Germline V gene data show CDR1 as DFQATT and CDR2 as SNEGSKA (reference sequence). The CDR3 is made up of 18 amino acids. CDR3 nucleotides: TGCAGTGCTAGCCGCCTCGAAGTGGGAGATCCCTGGGCAGATACGCAGTATTTT. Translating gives CSASRLEVGDPWADTQYF.

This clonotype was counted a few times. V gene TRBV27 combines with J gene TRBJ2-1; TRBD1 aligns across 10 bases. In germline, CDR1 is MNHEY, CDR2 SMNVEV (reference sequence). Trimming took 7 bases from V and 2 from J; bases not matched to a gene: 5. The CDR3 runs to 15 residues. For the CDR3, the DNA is TGTGCCAGCATTGTGGACAGGGGGACCTACAATGAGCAGTTCTTC. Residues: CASIVDRGTYNEQFF.

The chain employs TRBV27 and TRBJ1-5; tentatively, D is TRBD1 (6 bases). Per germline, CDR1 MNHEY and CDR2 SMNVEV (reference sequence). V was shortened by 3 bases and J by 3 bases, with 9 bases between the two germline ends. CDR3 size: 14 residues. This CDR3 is CASSLTGHNQPQHF. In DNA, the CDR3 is TGTGCCAGCAGTTTGACAGGACACAATCAGCCCCAGCATTTT.

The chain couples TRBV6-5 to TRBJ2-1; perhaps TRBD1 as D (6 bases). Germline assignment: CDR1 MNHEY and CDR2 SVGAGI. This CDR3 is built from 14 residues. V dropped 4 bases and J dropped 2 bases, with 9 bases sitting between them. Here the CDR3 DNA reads TGTGCCAGCAGTTCACAGGGAACCTACAATGAGCAGTTCTTC. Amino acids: CASSSQGTYNEQFF.

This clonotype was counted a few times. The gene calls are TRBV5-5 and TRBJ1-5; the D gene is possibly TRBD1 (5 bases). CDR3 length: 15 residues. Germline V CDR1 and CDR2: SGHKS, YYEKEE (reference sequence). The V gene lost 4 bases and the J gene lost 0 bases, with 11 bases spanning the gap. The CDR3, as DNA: TGTGCCAGCAGCGTCGGACAAAATAGCAATCAGCCCCAGCATTTT. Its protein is CASSVGQNSNQPQHF. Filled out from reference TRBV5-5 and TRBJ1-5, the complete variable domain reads DAGVTQSPTHLIKTRGQQVTLRCSPISGHKSVSWYQQVLGQGPQFIFQYYEKEERGRGNFPDRFSARQFPNYSSELNVNALLLGDSALYLCASSVGQNSNQPQHFGDGTRLSIL.

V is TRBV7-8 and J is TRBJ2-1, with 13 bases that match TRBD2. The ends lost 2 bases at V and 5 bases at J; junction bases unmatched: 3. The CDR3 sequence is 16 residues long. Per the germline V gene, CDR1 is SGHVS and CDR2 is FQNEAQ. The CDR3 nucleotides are TGTGCCAGCAGCTTAATGGGACTAGCGGGGAACAATGAGCAGTTCTTC. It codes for CASSLMGLAGNNEQFF.

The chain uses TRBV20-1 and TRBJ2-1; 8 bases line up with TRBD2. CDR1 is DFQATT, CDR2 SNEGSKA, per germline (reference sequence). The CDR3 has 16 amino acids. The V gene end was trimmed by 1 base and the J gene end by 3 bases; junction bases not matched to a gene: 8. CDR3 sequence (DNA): TGCAGTGCTAGAGGCTCCAGCGGGAGTAGCTACAATGAGCAGTTCTTC. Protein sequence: CSARGSSGSSYNEQFF.

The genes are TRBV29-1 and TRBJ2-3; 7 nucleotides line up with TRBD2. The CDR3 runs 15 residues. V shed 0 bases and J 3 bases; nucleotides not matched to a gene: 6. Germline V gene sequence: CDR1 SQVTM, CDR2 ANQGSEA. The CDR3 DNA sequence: TGCAGCGTTGAAGATTCAGCGGGGTTGACAGATACGCAGTATTTT. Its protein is CSVEDSAGLTDTQYF.

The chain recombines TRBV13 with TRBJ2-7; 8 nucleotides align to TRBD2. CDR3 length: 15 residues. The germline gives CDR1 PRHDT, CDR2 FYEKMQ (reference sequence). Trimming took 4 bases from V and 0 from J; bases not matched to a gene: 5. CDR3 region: CASSSTSGSSYEQYF. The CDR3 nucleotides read TGTGCCAGCAGCTCCACTAGCGGAAGCTCCTACGAGCAGTACTTC. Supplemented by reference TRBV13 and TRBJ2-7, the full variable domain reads AAGVIQSPRHLIKEKRETATLKCYPIPRHDTVYWYQQGPGQDPQFLISFYEKMQSDKGSIPDRFSAQQFSDYHSELNMSSLELGDSALYFCASSSTSGSSYEQYFGPGTRLTVT.

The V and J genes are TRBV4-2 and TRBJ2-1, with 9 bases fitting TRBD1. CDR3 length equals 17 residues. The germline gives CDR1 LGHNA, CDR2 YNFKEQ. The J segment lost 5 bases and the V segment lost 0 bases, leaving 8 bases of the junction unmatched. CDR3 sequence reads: CASSQDGGQGEDNEQFF. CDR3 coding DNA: TGTGCCAGCAGCCAAGATGGGGGACAGGGAGAGGACAATGAGCAGTTCTTC.